This record covers a single T cell receptor beta chain. Its antigen is not identified. These data belong to a study of radiotherapy plus CTLA-4 blockade in lung cancer. Study information: Patients showed objective responses in about 20% of cases and disease control in 30% to 40%. Study conclusions and caveats: Response was reportedly best predicted by early blood T cell clone dynamics, with interferon-beta. An expansion of tumor-derived TCR clones occurred in blood after radiotherapy plus ipilimumab.

The protocol was immunoSEQ multiplex PCR, while the TCRdb copy is restricted to in-frame clones and leaves out a portion. The sample has 35,000 to 55,000 clones, around 77% seen once. Sample: peripheral blood, taken from a patient treated with radiotherapy plus ipilimumab. The sequence came from a human donor with non-small cell lung cancer whose response to radiotherapy plus ipilimumab could not be evaluated.

The CDR3 sequence is CASSVDFQETQYF. CDR3 coding DNA: TGCGCCAGCAGCGTGGACTTTCAAGAGACCCAGTACTTC. This sequence joins TRBV5-1 and TRBJ2-5; tentatively, D is TRBD2 (5 bases). Germline V lookup: CDR1 SGHRS, CDR2 YFSETQ. The CDR3 covers 13 residues. Trimming removed 4 bases at V and 2 bases at J, with 9 bases between.